This TCR beta chain was sequenced for a study of response to subunit inactivated influenza vaccine. MiXCR was run by TCRdb on the RT-PCR reads, yielding one entry per CDR3 protein. The table includes 500,000 to 600,000 distinct CDR3 sequences, about 10% detected once. V lost 6 bases and J lost 4; bases outside the gene matches: 8. The CDR3 runs 15 residues. From germline, CDR1 is SGHTA and CDR2 FQGNSA. The same sample was also studied in work on T cells expressing NK-cell markers. From that second work: The TCR beta cDNA came from 5'RACE template switching with UMIs.

This chain uses TRBV7-2 with TRBJ2-1, with 8 bases matching TRBD2. The TCR sequence derives from a man in his forties or fifties who received an inactivated influenza vaccine. Here the sequenced sample was PBMCs from blood, taken on the day of vaccination. CDR3 in amino acids: CASSPGRGGYNEQFF. The CDR3 coding sequence is TGTGCCAGCAGTCCCGGCCGCGGGGGGTACAATGAGCAGTTCTTC.